This T cell receptor beta chain was identified in a study of Graves' ophthalmopathy and Graves' hyperthyroidism. Study conclusions and caveats: Prediction of ophthalmopathy progression reached around 70% sensitivity and approximately 73% specificity.

TCR beta CDR3 amplification used RNA transcripts. HTBI primers were used in a first-round RT-PCR, which preceded a second-round multiplex PCR. From the multiplex PCR reads, TCRdb called clonotypes with MiXCR, one entry per CDR3 protein. The profile shows over 650,000 distinct CDR3 sequences, approximately 39% of them singletons. All donors with ophthalmopathy were recorded as having moderate-to-severe activity, CAS ≥3, NOSPECS ≥4 and a duration under 3 months. The starting material, roughly 9.4 ml of fresh peripheral blood, provided the PBMCs. Comment on this clonotype: The antigen is unknown.

V lost 1 base and J lost 2; bases outside the gene matches: 8. There are 16 residues in the CDR3. Germline CDR1 is MGHDK and CDR2 is SYGVNS. The chain couples TRBV25-1 to TRBJ2-7; 7 nucleotides align to TRBD1. The origin of this receptor is an adult man with Graves' ophthalmopathy. Material for sequencing was peripheral blood. CDR3 nucleotide sequence: TGTGCCAGCAGTGAATCAAGCAGGGGGTCACCCTACGAGCAGTACTTC. It is translated as CASSESSRGSPYEQYF.